One sample yielded the 20 T cell receptor beta chains listed below, sequenced in a study of CD8+ T cells in alopecia areata. Sequencing relied on a cDNA template that was reverse transcribed from extracted RNA. Produced via immunoSEQ multiplex PCR; TCRdb's table is partial and in-frame only. The table has some 200,000 clones, approximately 40% seen once. The treatment here: oral pan-JAK inhibitor, 5-10 mg twice daily. The specimen comprised CD4+ T cells sorted from blood, sampled at roughly week 36, from a patient treated with tofacitinib. Receptor source: a human donor with alopecia areata.

J is TRBJ1-1 and V is TRBV5-4; D remains unclear. CDR1 SGHNT and CDR2 YYREEE come from the germline V gene (reference sequence). The CDR3 loop spans 14 amino acids. The V end lost 0 bases, the J end lost 1 base, and 7 bases lay between the germline ends. The CDR3 nucleotides are TGTGCCAGCAGCTTGGAGCCGTGGAACACTGAAGCTTTCTTT. Its protein is CASSLEPWNTEAFF. The full variable domain, in which reference TRBV5-4 and TRBJ1-1 provide the parts outside the CDR3, is ETGVTQSPTHLIKTRGQQVTLRCSSQSGHNTVSWYQQALGQGPQFIFQYYREEENGRGNFPPRFSGLQFPNYSSELNVNALELDDSALYLCASSLEPWNTEAFFGQGTRLTVV.

This clone was seen a handful of times. CDR3 region: CASSVQAGTEAFF. The CDR3 nucleotides read TGTGCCAGCAGTGTGCAAGCTGGTACTGAAGCTTTCTTT. The chain carries TRBV2 and TRBJ1-1, with D unclear. Germline V gives CDR1 SNHLY, CDR2 FYNNEI. This CDR3 spans 13 amino acids. V was clipped by 4 bases and J by 5 bases, with 11 bases between them.

This clone was observed a handful of times. The CDR3 nucleotides are TGCAGCACTGGGACAGGGCGCGCCGGGGAGCTGTTTTTT. Residues: CSTGTGRAGELFF. The chain is built from TRBV29-1 and TRBJ2-2, with TRBD1 identical over 9 bases. CDR1 and CDR2 from the germline V gene are SQVTM and ANQGSEA. V shed 8 bases, J shed 6 bases, and the junction held 7 bases outside the gene matches. The CDR3 is made up of 13 amino acids.

The rearrangement joins TRBV29-1 to TRBJ2-7; 7 bases agree with TRBD1. The CDR3 has 11 amino acids. Germline CDR1 SQVTM, CDR2 ANQGSEA. The trim removed 6 bases at V and 3 bases at J, leaving 2 bases unmatched. The CDR3 sequence: CSVGTVYEQYF. CDR3 bases: TGCAGCGTGGGGACAGTCTACGAGCAGTACTTC.

V and J are TRBV5-4 and TRBJ2-2, with D possibly TRBD2 on 6 matching bases. Per the germline V gene, CDR1 is SGHNT and CDR2 is YYREEE (reference sequence). The V end was cut by 4 bases, the J end by 6 bases, with 13 bases between. The CDR3 sequence is 14 residues long. The CDR3 region is CASSEGLQPGELFF. The CDR3 DNA reads as TGTGCCAGCAGCGAGGGACTTCAGCCCGGGGAGCTGTTTTTT.

This clone came up a few times. The CDR3 nucleotides read TGTGCCAGCAGCCCCGCCGCCGGCAGAGAGACCCAGTACTTC. This translates into CASSPAAGRETQYF. The chain recombines TRBV5-4 with TRBJ2-5, with D unclear. Trimming took 4 bases from V and 4 from J, leaving 14 bases between them. This CDR3 has 14 amino acids. Germline V gives CDR1 SGHNT, CDR2 YYREEE (reference sequence). Combining the CDR3 with reference TRBV5-4 and TRBJ2-5 gives the whole variable domain ETGVTQSPTHLIKTRGQQVTLRCSSQSGHNTVSWYQQALGQGPQFIFQYYREEENGRGNFPPRFSGLQFPNYSSELNVNALELDDSALYLCASSPAAGRETQYFGPGTRLLVL.

This clone was seen a single time. The chain carries TRBV28 and TRBJ1-5; TRBD1 matches at 9 bases. Per the germline V gene, CDR1 is MDHEN and CDR2 is SYDVKM. The V gene end was trimmed by 5 bases and the J gene end by 2 bases; junction bases not matched to a gene: 7. The CDR3 is 16 amino acids. CDR3 amino acids: CASSIGQGMGNQPQHF. The DNA of the CDR3 is TGTGCCAGCAGTATAGGACAGGGGATGGGCAATCAGCCCCAGCATTTT.

As to this clone: The junction differs from germline at one of its ends, possibly a read error. This rearrangement joins TRBV20-1 to TRBJ2-1; D perhaps matches TRBD1 (6 bases). There are 10 residues in the CDR3. Per germline, CDR1 DFQATT and CDR2 SNEGSKA (reference sequence). In DNA form, the CDR3 reads TGCAGTGCTAGCCGACAGGAGCCGTTCTTC. Encoded protein: CSASRQEPFF.

The V gene is TRBV19, the J gene TRBJ2-2; 8 bases map to TRBD2. CDR3 length equals 15 residues. Germline CDR1 and CDR2: LNHDA and SQIVND (reference sequence). The ends lost 3 bases at V and 5 bases at J; junction bases unmatched: 5. The CDR3 DNA follows: TGTGCCAGTAGTATCAGCGGGAGTGGAACCGGGGAGCTGTTTTTT. Its protein is CASSISGSGTGELFF.

This clone was recorded only once. The chain couples TRBV5-1 to TRBJ2-5, with 9 nucleotides matching TRBD1. CDR1 is SGHRS, CDR2 YFSETQ, per germline. Losses at the gene ends were 4 bases for V and 4 bases for J; bases not matched to a gene: 17. This CDR3 comprises 18 residues. The CDR3: CASSPRTGDARLGETQYF. The DNA of the CDR3 is TGCGCCAGCAGCCCTCGGACAGGGGACGCGCGATTAGGAGAGACCCAGTACTTC.

J is TRBJ1-1 and V is TRBV30; a possible D gene is TRBD1 (6 bases). The CDR3 contains 14 residues. In germline, CDR1 is GTSNPN, CDR2 SVGIG (reference sequence). Trimming shortened V by 1 base and J by 6 bases, and 15 bases separated the two germline ends. The CDR3 DNA follows: TGTGCCTGGAGTGACAGGGCTTTGGGAGCTGAAGCTTTCTTT. Residues: CAWSDRALGAEAFF.

The V gene is TRBV29-1, the J gene TRBJ2-1; the D gene is possibly TRBD2 (6 bases). Between the trimmed V and J ends, which lost 7 bases and 0 bases, there was a span of 13 bases. Germline V CDR1 and CDR2: SQVTM, ANQGSEA. The CDR3 totals 14 residues. CDR3 DNA: TGCAGCGCCGCGGGGCGGAGCTCCTACAATGAGCAGTTCTTC. Encoded protein: CSAAGRSSYNEQFF.

This chain uses TRBV10-3 with TRBJ2-7; 8 bases are shared with TRBD2. Germline lookup yields CDR1 ENHRY and CDR2 SYGVKD. The CDR3 runs to 15 residues. J was trimmed by 6 bases and V by 4 bases; bases with no gene match: 11. CDR3: CAISVFAGGLSEQYF. The DNA for the CDR3 is TGTGCCATCAGTGTGTTTGCGGGAGGTTTATCCGAGCAGTACTTC.

J is TRBJ2-5 and V is TRBV30, with D hard to call. Germline V CDR1 and CDR2: GTSNPN, SVGIG (reference sequence). The CDR3 is 11 amino acids. The ends were cut back, 4 bases at V and 0 bases at J, with 3 bases in the middle. The CDR3 coding sequence is TGTGCCTGGACAGACCAAGAGACCCAGTACTTC. As protein: CAWTDQETQYF.

This clone was seen once. The chain links TRBV7-9 to TRBJ1-2, with TRBD1 as a possible D gene (6 bases). Germline V gene sequence: CDR1 SEHNR, CDR2 FQNEAQ (reference sequence). The CDR3 totals 15 residues. V was clipped by 1 base and J by 4 bases, with 13 bases between them. The CDR3 spells CASSLGIQGFYGYTF. The CDR3 DNA reads as TGTGCCAGCAGCTTAGGAATACAGGGTTTCTATGGCTACACCTTC.

This clone was counted between two and nine times. The J gene is TRBJ2-3, the V gene TRBV6-5; 9 nucleotides match TRBD2. Germline trimming cut 7 bases from V and 4 bases from J; bases unmatched to any gene: 3. Germline V gene data show CDR1 as MNHEY and CDR2 as SVGAGI. The CDR3 extends over 13 amino acids. CDR3 in DNA: TGTGCCAGCAATAGCGGGAGACCAGATACGCAGTATTTT. Residues: CASNSGRPDTQYF.

V is TRBV30 and J is TRBJ2-7; 7 bases are a match to TRBD1. Looked up from germline, CDR1 is GTSNPN and CDR2 is SVGIG (reference sequence). CDR3 length: 13 residues. After removal of 2 bases from V and 5 bases from J, the junction contained 6 bases not matched to a gene. The CDR3 loop reads CAWSRDSVDEQYF. CDR3 in DNA: TGTGCCTGGAGTCGGGACAGCGTTGACGAGCAGTACTTC.

A few counts support this clone. The gene calls are TRBV10-3 and TRBJ2-7; the D gene is possibly TRBD1 (7 bases). CDR3 length: 12 amino acids. Trimming stripped 10 bases from V and 4 bases from J, with 14 bases between. Germline values: CDR1 ENHRY, CDR2 SYGVKD. The CDR3: CATTQGRYEQYF. In DNA form, the CDR3 reads TGTGCCACCACACAGGGGAGGTACGAGCAGTACTTC.

J is TRBJ2-7 and V is TRBV5-1; D assignment may be TRBD1 or TRBD2 (6 bases each). Trimming shortened V by 3 bases and J by 5 bases, and 18 bases separated the two germline ends. Germline CDR1 SGHRS, CDR2 YFSETQ. This CDR3 has 15 amino acids. The CDR3 spells CASSSGRGGFNEQYF. The CDR3 nucleotides read TGCGCCAGCAGCTCCGGCAGGGGAGGTTTTAACGAGCAGTACTTC.

The V and J genes are TRBV9 and TRBJ2-3; tentative D call: TRBD1 (6 bases). This CDR3 is built from 13 residues. Deletions cut 6 bases from V and 2 bases from J, with 10 bases between. Per the germline V gene, CDR1 is SGDLS and CDR2 is YYNGEE. The CDR3 coding sequence is TGTGCCAGCAAGGGACAACCCACAGATACGCAGTATTTT. This codes for CASKGQPTDTQYF.